These T cell receptor beta chains were read from a single sample in a study of T cell repertoires in cytomegalovirus infection. TCRdb re-analysed the reads in MiXCR, keeping a single row per CDR3 protein. The sample lists around 69,000 distinct CDR3 sequences; about 20% were seen once. Their antigens remain unidentified. The sample was CD8+ T cells from cultured PBMCs, taken from culture after CMV antigen stimulation. All receptors derive from a human donor in good health (CMV status not recorded). Some clones in this sample may be carry-over from other donors' samples. Each CDR3 is given with its conserved first and last residue. Fields, in order: V gene, CDR3 length, D gene, J gene, CDR3 protein. D genes are given only for firm matches.

TRBV11-2	14	.	TRBJ1-2	CASSLVGRVYGYTF
TRBV28	19	.	TRBJ1-2	CASSLSIPSPGLGYSGYTF
TRBV4-1	15	TRBD1	TRBJ2-3	CASSQTGGAADTQYF
TRBV19	15	.	TRBJ1-3	CASSIGPSSGNTIYF
TRBV7-6	12	.	TRBJ2-2	CASSSDTGELFF
TRBV5-5	14	.	TRBJ2-7	CASSFGGQVSEQYF
TRBV7-6	13	.	TRBJ2-1	CASSTLSHNEQFF
TRBV19	15	.	TRBJ2-7	CASSIYPDRPYEQYF
TRBV5-5	13	.	TRBJ1-1	CASRPAAAPEAFF
TRBV5-5	14	.	TRBJ1-2	CASSLVGITPGYTF
TRBV7-8	15	.	TRBJ2-7	CASSSGAKMTYEQYF
TRBV12-5	21	.	TRBJ2-7	CASGDSDGLERLAWTLYEQYF
TRBV12-3/TRBV12-4	14	.	TRBJ1-3	CASRLKGGGNTIYF
TRBV4-1	16	.	TRBJ2-5	CASSQDKAGLQETQYF
TRBV6-5	12	.	TRBJ1-2	CASMGVRYGYTF
TRBV6-6	15	.	TRBJ1-2	CASRESIRDPIYYTF
TRBV9	16	.	TRBJ1-1	CASSADPRNRNTEAFF
TRBV7-8	21	.	TRBJ1-1	CASRQLRRGAQIGDRNTEAFF
TRBV7-2	16	TRBD1	TRBJ2-1	CASSLERTGYGNEQFF
TRBV6-6	16	TRBD2	TRBJ2-2	CASSPRTSGPTGELIF
TRBV27	15	TRBD1	TRBJ2-1	CASSLIRTGVNEQFF
TRBV4-1	15	.	TRBJ1-5	CASSQGGYSNQPQHF